These T cell receptor beta chains were read from a single sample in a study of blood T cell repertoires in COVID-19. Assay: immunoSEQ multiplex PCR; the TCRdb copy retains only in-frame clones and omits some. The sample holds a few hundred thousand clones, around 87% seen once. Specimen: peripheral blood. Receptors were obtained from a woman aged 60 to 75 with COVID-19, enrolled during active disease. Each CDR3 is given with its conserved first and last residue. Each record gives: J gene, clone size, V gene, D gene, CDR3 protein, CDR3 DNA. A D gene is named only where the DNA matches it firmly. A row's size may be missing; if present it is once, few, many or a size class.

TRBJ1-5,once,TRBV19,-,CASSKESQPQHF,TGTGCCAGTAGTAAGGAGAGTCAGCCCCAGCATTTT
TRBJ2-1,-,TRBV27,-,CASRLQAYNEQFF,TGTGCCAGCAGGCTTCAGGCCTACAATGAGCAGTTCTTC
TRBJ2-1,-,TRBV2,-,CASSEQDLTRFF,TGTGCCAGCAGTGAACAGGACCTGACTAGGTTCTTC
TRBJ2-7,-,TRBV6-2/TRBV6-3,-,CASSYSGAGNPYEQYF,TGTGCCAGCAGTTACTCGGGGGCAGGGAACCCCTACGAGCAGTACTTC
TRBJ1-4,-,TRBV6-1,-,CASSEAIRTWEKLFF,TGTGCCAGCAGTGAAGCCATCAGGACTTGGGAAAAACTGTTTTTT
TRBJ2-1,-,TRBV29-1,TRBD1,CSVGGTGGYNEQFF,TGCAGCGTTGGGGGTACAGGGGGGTACAATGAGCAGTTCTTC
TRBJ1-1,once,TRBV2,TRBD1,CASSGDRGEAFF,TGTGCCAGCAGTGGGGACAGAGGTGAAGCTTTCTTT
TRBJ2-3,-,TRBV4-2,TRBD2,CASSQIAGAGPDTQYF,TGTGCCAGCAGCCAAATAGCGGGAGCGGGGCCAGATACGCAGTATTTT
TRBJ2-1,-,TRBV6-4,TRBD2,CASSPGTSYNEQFF,TGTGCCAGCAGCCCCGGGACTAGCTACAATGAGCAGTTCTTC
TRBJ1-1,-,TRBV3-1/TRBV3-2,-,CASSQYGEGTEAFF,TGTGCCAGCAGCCAATACGGAGAGGGCACTGAAGCTTTCTTT
TRBJ2-2,-,TRBV19,TRBD1,CASSIMFGTGVGELFF,TGTGCCAGTAGTATCATGTTCGGGACAGGGGTCGGGGAGCTGTTTTTT
TRBJ1-1,-,TRBV29-1,TRBD1,CSVGDRGTEAFF,TGCAGCGTTGGGGACAGGGGCACTGAAGCTTTCTTT
TRBJ1-1,-,TRBV27,TRBD1,CASSFQGGDTEAFF,TGTGCCAGCAGTTTCCAGGGGGGTGACACTGAAGCTTTCTTT
TRBJ2-2,-,TRBV24-1,-,CATSDRKNTGELFF,TGTGCCACCAGTGACCGTAAAAACACCGGGGAGCTGTTTTTT
TRBJ2-1,-,TRBV6-5,-,CASSYSTSYNEQFF,TGTGCCAGCAGTTACTCGACATCCTACAATGAGCAGTTCTTC
TRBJ2-1,-,TRBV24-1,-,CATSDLRAGRQFF,TGTGCCACCAGTGATTTGCGCGCAGGGCGGCAGTTCTTC
TRBJ2-2,-,TRBV7-7,-,CASSLGPGADGELFF,TGTGCCAGCAGCTTAGGCCCGGGAGCGGACGGGGAGCTGTTTTTT
TRBJ1-5,-,TRBV10-2,-,CASSTAGGSNQPQHF,TGCGCCAGCAGTACAGCGGGAGGGAGCAATCAGCCCCAGCATTTT
TRBJ1-4,once,TRBV3-1/TRBV3-2,-,CASSASDRRRVNEKLFF,TGTGCCAGCAGCGCTAGTGATCGTCGCAGGGTTAATGAAAAACTGTTTTTT
TRBJ2-3,-,TRBV5-1,TRBD2,CASSTLAGGLATDTQYF,TGCGCCAGCAGCACACTAGCGGGAGGGCTGGCCACAGATACGCAGTATTTT
TRBJ1-2,-,TRBV5-6,TRBD1,CASNLGQGHYGYTF,TGTGCCAGCAATTTGGGACAGGGGCACTATGGCTACACCTTC
TRBJ1-1,-,TRBV19,-,CASSIGGGTEAFF,TGTGCCAGTAGTATAGGGGGGGGGACTGAAGCTTTCTTT
TRBJ2-1,few,TRBV19,TRBD2,CASSALPAGLGHNEQFF,TGTGCCAGTAGCGCCCTTCCTGCAGGACTAGGCCACAATGAGCAGTTCTTC
TRBJ2-1,-,TRBV7-6,TRBD2,CASSLLAGEQFF,TGTGCCAGCAGCTTACTAGCGGGAGAGCAGTTCTTC
TRBJ1-5,-,TRBV5-1,TRBD1,CASSLTGGSQPQHF,TGCGCCAGCAGCTTGACAGGGGGCAGTCAGCCCCAGCATTTT
TRBJ2-1,-,TRBV27,-,CASRKAVGGPSYNEQFF,TGTGCCAGCAGGAAAGCAGTGGGGGGGCCCTCCTACAATGAGCAGTTCTTC
TRBJ2-3,-,TRBV10-3,-,CAISESASVWDTQYF,TGTGCCATCAGTGAGTCCGCTAGCGTTTGGGATACGCAGTATTTT
TRBJ2-2,-,TRBV4-1,TRBD1,CASSQTTTGAANTGELFF,TGCGCCAGCAGCCAGACTACGACAGGGGCGGCGAACACCGGGGAGCTGTTTTTT
TRBJ2-7,-,TRBV19,TRBD2,CATGTSGRGEQYF,TGTGCCACCGGGACTAGCGGGAGAGGCGAGCAGTACTTC
TRBJ2-7,-,TRBV4-2,-,CASSTTFMDYEQYF,TGTGCCAGCAGCACGACTTTTATGGACTACGAGCAGTACTTC
TRBJ1-1,-,TRBV7-2,TRBD1,CASSRQGLLNTEAFF,TGTGCCAGCAGCAGACAGGGTTTACTAAACACTGAAGCTTTCTTT
TRBJ1-4,once,TRBV7-9,TRBD1,CASRSGGEEKLFF,TGTGCCAGCAGATCAGGGGGCGAGGAAAAACTGTTTTTT
TRBJ1-1,-,TRBV29-1,-,CSVEDPAGRKAFF,TGCAGCGTTGAAGATCCGGCAGGGCGAAAAGCTTTCTTT
TRBJ2-1,few,TRBV15,-,CATSSSSWARKYNEQFF,TGTGCCACCAGCAGTTCAAGCTGGGCAAGAAAATACAATGAGCAGTTCTTC
TRBJ2-1,-,TRBV5-4,TRBD2,CASSSTGGGWDEQFF,TGTGCCAGCAGCTCCACGGGAGGAGGGTGGGATGAGCAGTTCTTC
TRBJ1-2,-,TRBV11-2,-,CASSLRHPGSYTF,TGTGCCAGCAGCCTCAGACACCCAGGGAGCTACACCTTC
TRBJ2-2,-,TRBV24-1,TRBD2,CATSDFTPGTSGSWDTGELFF,TGTGCCACCAGTGATTTTACCCCCGGGACTAGCGGGAGTTGGGACACCGGGGAGCTGTTTTTT
TRBJ2-1,-,TRBV29-1,TRBD1,CSTLGGTGYNEQFF,TGCAGCACCCTCGGGGGGACAGGGTACAATGAGCAGTTCTTC
TRBJ2-3,-,TRBV5-1,TRBD2,CASSLTKLAGRPDTQYF,TGCGCCAGCAGCTTAACTAAGCTAGCGGGACGGCCAGATACGCAGTATTTT
TRBJ2-6,once,TRBV10-3,-,CAISEPGRANVLTF,TGTGCCATCAGTGAGCCCGGGAGAGCCAACGTCCTGACTTTC
TRBJ1-6,-,TRBV27,-,CASSLRGGRSSYNSPLHF,TGTGCCAGCAGTTTAAGAGGAGGGAGATCGTCCTATAATTCACCCCTCCACTTT
TRBJ2-7,-,TRBV6-5,-,CASVEAGRGTYEQYF,TGTGCCAGCGTTGAGGCGGGCAGGGGAACCTACGAGCAGTACTTC
TRBJ2-2,-,TRBV5-4,TRBD1,CASSLVDRGPFGELFF,TGTGCCAGCAGCTTGGTGGACAGGGGGCCCTTCGGGGAGCTGTTTTTT
TRBJ2-3,-,TRBV6-1,-,CASSESLARTDTQYF,TGTGCCAGCAGTGAAAGCTTAGCCCGCACAGATACGCAGTATTTT
TRBJ2-3,-,TRBV2,-,CASSESRTRGGGTQYF,TGTGCCAGCAGTGAATCGCGGACAAGGGGGGGTGGGACGCAGTATTTT
TRBJ2-3,-,TRBV24-1,TRBD2,CATSGVSGSSEDTQYF,TGTGCCACCAGTGGCGTTAGCGGGAGTTCTGAAGATACGCAGTATTTT
TRBJ2-7,-,TRBV1,-,CTSILSHIYSYEQYF,TGCACCAGCATTTTATCCCACATATACTCCTACGAGCAGTACTTC
TRBJ2-3,-,TRBV11-3,-,CASSPDYGADTQYF,TGTGCCAGCAGCCCTGACTATGGGGCAGATACGCAGTATTTT
TRBJ2-7,-,TRBV29-1,TRBD1,CSGTGTGGPHEQYF,TGCAGCGGAACCGGGACAGGGGGCCCCCACGAGCAGTACTTC
TRBJ2-3,-,TRBV13,-,CASSLDRPDTQYF,TGTGCCAGCAGCCTCGACAGACCCGATACGCAGTATTTT
TRBJ2-1,-,TRBV7-3,TRBD2,CASSPQGGGTSGINEQFF,TGTGCCAGCAGCCCCCAAGGGGGGGGGACTAGCGGGATAAATGAGCAGTTCTTC
TRBJ1-5,-,TRBV5-1,-,CASSLAAGSNQPQHF,TGCGCCAGCAGCTTGGCAGCCGGGAGCAATCAGCCCCAGCATTTT
TRBJ2-1,-,TRBV9,-,CASSVPGSSYNEQFF,TGTGCCAGCAGCGTACCCGGGAGCTCCTACAATGAGCAGTTCTTC
TRBJ2-1,-,TRBV9,TRBD2,CASSVASGRGSNEQFF,TGTGCCAGCAGCGTGGCAAGCGGGAGGGGTTCCAATGAGCAGTTCTTC